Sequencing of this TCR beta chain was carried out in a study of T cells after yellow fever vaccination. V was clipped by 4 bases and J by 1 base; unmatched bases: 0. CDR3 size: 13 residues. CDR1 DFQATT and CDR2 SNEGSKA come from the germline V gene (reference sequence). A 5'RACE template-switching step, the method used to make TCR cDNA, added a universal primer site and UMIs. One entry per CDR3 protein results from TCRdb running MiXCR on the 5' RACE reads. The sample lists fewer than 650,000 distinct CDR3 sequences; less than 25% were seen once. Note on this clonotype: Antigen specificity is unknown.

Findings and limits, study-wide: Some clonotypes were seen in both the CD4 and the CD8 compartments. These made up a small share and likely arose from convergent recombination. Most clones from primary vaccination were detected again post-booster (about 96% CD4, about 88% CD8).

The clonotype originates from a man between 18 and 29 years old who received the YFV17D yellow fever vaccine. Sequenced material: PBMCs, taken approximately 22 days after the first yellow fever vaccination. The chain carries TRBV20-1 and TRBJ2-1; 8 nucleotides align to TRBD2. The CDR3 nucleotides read TGCAGTGCTAAGCGGGGGTCCTACAATGAGCAGTTCTTC. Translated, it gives CSAKRGSYNEQFF.